This T cell receptor (beta chain) was obtained from a study of regulatory T cells after allogeneic stem cell transplantation listed by TCRdb under 2018. Regarding the complete study: Patients were divided into groups based on whether acute graft-versus-host disease developed within 100 days of stem cell transplantation. CD4+CD25+CD127- regulatory T cells were obtained from patient PBMCs by means of fluorescence-activated cell sorting. Conventional CD4+ T cells defined as CD4+CD25+/-CD127+ were also sorted and TCR-sequenced for comparison in the study. Between patients who did and did not develop acute graft-versus-host disease, the study compared the regulatory T-cell TCR repertoire following allogeneic stem cell transplantation. Study-wide conclusions, independent of this receptor: In non-GvHD patients, the top 10 regulatory T-cell clones took up a significantly larger share of the repertoire, which suggests expansion of presumably allo-specific protective clones. The small patient sample size meant the findings required validation in a larger cohort. Whether or not patients had graft-versus-host disease, conventional CD4+ T-cell repertoire diversity showed no significant difference. Patients without graft-versus-host disease showed a less diverse, more focused regulatory T-cell TCR repertoire than patients with the disease. No regulatory T-cell clones were found to be shared by all patients, and no significant correlation was observed between sorted cell numbers and the inverse Simpson index.

Note on this clonotype: Its cognate antigen has yet to be identified. An end of the junction differs from the germline gene, which may be a read error.

For sequencing, an Illumina MiSeq was employed. After the RNA was reverse transcribed with the SMARTer RACE cDNA Amplification kit, the TCR beta CDR3 region was amplified. RNA from sorted cells was extracted with the RNeasy Mini Kit. Illumina paired-end sequencing was used to sequence the TCR beta amplicons. In the original analysis: MiXCR, VDJtools and the tcR R package were used for TCR repertoire analysis. The inverse Simpson index was used to quantify diversity, and clones were categorized as rare, small, medium or expanded according to repertoire proportion. Using fastp at Q25 and MiXCR, TCRdb reprocessed the public reads and kept productive beta chains. Under each unique CDR3 protein, matching rows form one entry showing the most common genes and DNA. None of the V and J calls come from the authors' own analysis; TCRdb made them. For this sample there are 400 to 500 distinct CDR3 sequences; about a fifth appear just once. Around 20% of the sample goes to the ten largest clones.

The germline V gene yields SGHAT for CDR1 and FQNNGV for CDR2. Including cysteine and phenylalanine, the CDR3 has 17 amino acids. Kept here is only the CDR3 DNA, which spans 51 bases and is read in frame from base 1. The time point label, as the study defines it: 30 days after allogeneic hematopoietic stem cell transplantation. At 30 days after allogeneic hematopoietic stem cell transplantation, peripheral blood mononuclear cells were collected from the patients. The TCR sequence derives from a human patient who had an allogeneic stem cell transplant, so the T cells may come from the graft donor. The chain links TRBV11-2 with TRBJ2-2; 9 bases in the middle match TRBD1. Sequences were derived from sorted CD4+ T cells from blood (whether regulatory or conventional is not recorded), sampled 30 days after allogeneic stem cell transplant. The nucleotides read TGTGCCGGCAGCTTAAGGCCGGACAGGGGACACACCGGGGAGCTGTTTTTT. Translation gives CAGSLRPDRGHTGELFF.